This T cell receptor (beta chain) was observed in a study of long-term antiretroviral therapy in people with HIV. Study-wide results and caveats: Diversity rose after ART but stayed below transplant donor controls.

Deletions cut 2 bases from V and 0 bases from J, with 16 bases between. Germline V gene data show CDR1 as SGHTA and CDR2 as FQGNSA. There are 17 residues in the CDR3. Per donor, a minimum of one pre-ART and a minimum of two post-ART PBMC samples were available. Concerning this clone: Its antigen is not known.

They ran version v3.0 of the immunoSEQ assay at survey level. Researchers set sequencing to target roughly 40,000-50,000 T-cell genomes per sample. Generated by immunoSEQ multiplex PCR, the TCRdb table keeps only in-frame clones and is missing some. The sample records more than 20,000 clones, approximately 80% being singletons. The specimen comprised unsorted PBMCs, sampled 0.5 years after starting antiretroviral therapy. The chain recombines TRBV7-2 with TRBJ1-1; tentative D call: TRBD1 (5 bases). This sequence originates from a man between 18 and 35 years old with HIV. The CDR3 nucleotides read TGTGCCAGCAGCTTAAGTATGGGGGGAAGGGTGAACACTGAAGCTTTCTTT. Residues: CASSLSMGGRVNTEAFF.